This T cell receptor beta chain was identified during a study of vaccination and CD4 T cells after COVID-19. Comments on this clonotype: Its target is unknown.

Documented treatment: approximately nine-day PBMC culture with coronavirus spike peptide pools or control peptides (ViraFEST assay). V lost 6 bases to trimming and J lost 4 bases, with 22 bases between them. The CDR3 runs 16 residues. The germline V gene has CDR1 MDHEN and CDR2 SYDVKM. Cultured CD4+ T-cell DNA underwent Oncomine TCR Beta short-read sequencing. TCRdb processed the PCR reads anew with MiXCR; each CDR3 protein has one entry. The sample has approximately 15,000 distinct CDR3 sequences, 53% seen once; the top ten hold approximately 10%. This TCR came from a human donor who had recovered from COVID-19. The specimen sequenced was CD4+ T cells from blood, cultured in vitro. The rearrangement uses TRBV28 and TRBJ2-7; perhaps TRBD1 as D (6 bases). The CDR3 spells CASSPILDRDKYEQYF. DNA of the CDR3: TGTGCCAGCAGCCCCATCTTGGACAGAGACAAATACGAGCAGTACTTC.